This entry features one TCR beta chain sequence. Study processing details: Reference gene primer amplification gave nucleated cell count estimates. Assay: immunoSEQ multiplex PCR; the TCRdb copy retains only in-frame clones and omits some. The DNA gave D and trimming, while V, J and clone size come from that table. The sample contains approximately 100,000 clones, over 85% of which appear only once. The data stem from a study of blood T cell repertoires in COVID-19. Study-wide context: The United States, Italy and Spain provided the acute and convalescent COVID-19 samples.

The CDR3 length is 15 residues. With V trimmed by 1 base and J by 4 bases, 0 bases remained unmatched. Per germline, CDR1 SGDLS and CDR2 YYNGEE. The origin of this receptor is a man aged 70 or older with acute or convalescent COVID-19. The sequencing input was peripheral blood. The chain has TRBV9 and TRBJ2-1; TRBD2 matches at 12 bases. The CDR3 DNA sequence: TGTGCCAGCAGCGTACTAGCGGGAGGGTACAATGAGCAGTTCTTC. Amino acid sequence: CASSVLAGGYNEQFF.